The 4 T cell receptor beta chains below were found in one sample sequenced in a study of cytomegalovirus exposure and HLA in healthy donors. PCR was performed using 60 Vbeta and 13 Jbeta primers. This table comes from immunoSEQ multiplex PCR, and its TCRdb copy is limited to in-frame clones, with some not included. The data contain under 200,000 clones, almost 85% of them seen just once; the ten biggest clones take up around 0.27%. The sample consisted of PBMCs. These receptors all stem from a boy aged 5-17 years in good health and CMV-seronegative.

The chain is built from TRBV29-1 and TRBJ2-3; the D is unclear. The germline V gene encodes CDR1 SQVTM and CDR2 ANQGSEA. The CDR3 covers 14 residues. V was cut by 8 bases and J by 4 bases, with 19 bases left in between. Here the CDR3 DNA reads TGCAGCCCTACCCCCTCCCCTAACCCAGATACGCAGTATTTT. It is translated as CSPTPSPNPDTQYF.

The J gene is TRBJ1-5, the V gene TRBV2; 12 bases are a match to TRBD1. The junction had 9 bases not matched to a gene; V was cut back by 6 bases and J by 6 bases. CDR3 length equals 16 residues. Germline CDR1 reads SNHLY; CDR2 reads FYNNEI. The CDR3 region is CASSDKRGQGAQPQHF. The CDR3 bases are TGTGCCAGCAGCGACAAACGGGGACAGGGGGCTCAGCCCCAGCATTTT.

The rearrangement joins TRBV19 to TRBJ1-2, with 8 bases lining up with TRBD1. V gave up 7 bases and J gave up 8 bases; unmatched junction bases: 12. The germline gives CDR1 LNHDA, CDR2 SQIVND (reference sequence). The CDR3 is 14 residues long. CDR3 sequence: CASKEDRAHIGYTF. Here the CDR3 DNA reads TGTGCCAGTAAGGAGGACAGGGCCCATATAGGCTACACCTTC.

The chain links TRBV6-1 to TRBJ1-5, with 7 positions matching TRBD1. Germline CDR1 and CDR2: MNHNS and SASEGT. The CDR3 is 14 amino acids. With V trimmed by 2 bases and J by 5 bases, 3 bases remained unmatched. CDR3 coding DNA: TGTGCCAGCAGTGAATTGACAGGGTATCAGCCCCAGCATTTT. This translates into CASSELTGYQPQHF.